This TCR beta chain was sequenced in a study of identical twins. Study observations and caveats: Whereas memory repertoires showed no such difference, abundant cord blood beta clonotypes carried fewer insertions. Compared with models, monozygotic twins showed more out-of-frame TCR alpha sharing.

This CDR3 is built from 19 residues. Trimming took 5 bases from V and 1 from J; bases not matched to a gene: 8. Germline V gene lookup returns CDR1 SGHTA and CDR2 FQGNSA. A universal primer site was created by template switching, with the cDNA bearing unique molecular identifiers. TCRdb reanalysed the 5' RACE reads using MiXCR and keeps one entry per CDR3 protein. The sample has about 1.7 million distinct CDR3 sequences, more than 30% seen once; the top ten hold about 0.27%. This clonotype was seen a few times. Its target is not known. Healthy Caucasians were all of the donors. The sequence came from a newborn girl in good health. The sequencing sample was made of cord blood. J is TRBJ2-1 and V is TRBV7-2, with 16 bases fitting TRBD2. The chain's CDR3 is CASSRRGLAGGVSYNEQFF. In DNA form, the CDR3 reads TGTGCCAGCAGCCGAAGGGGACTAGCGGGGGGGGTTTCCTACAATGAGCAGTTCTTC.